The 27 T cell receptor beta chains reported below all come from one sample, sequenced in a study of T cell responses to AZD1222 COVID-19 vaccine. Libraries were prepared by immunoSEQ multiplex PCR; TCRdb keeps only in-frame clonotypes and omits some of them. The sample contains approximately 150,000 clones, less than 95% of which appear only once. This material consisted of peripheral blood, taken 28 days after the second AZD1222 dose. The receptors were gathered from an adult who received the AZD1222 COVID-19 vaccine.

The chain uses TRBV2 and TRBJ1-4; maybe TRBD1 (5 bases). The V gene lost 7 bases and the J gene lost 5 bases, with 14 bases spanning the gap. Germline CDR1 reads SNHLY; CDR2 reads FYNNEI. The CDR3 loop spans 14 amino acids. This CDR3 is CASTVRDENEKLFF. CDR3 DNA sequence: TGTGCCAGCACCGTCAGGGACGAAAATGAAAAACTGTTTTTT.

The chain employs TRBV18 and TRBJ1-3; the D is unclear. V was trimmed by 1 base and J by 4 bases, leaving 11 bases between them. This CDR3 has 15 amino acids. CDR1 and CDR2 from the germline V gene are KGHSH and LQKENI. CDR3 loop: CASSPQSGEGNTIYF. The CDR3 coding sequence is TGTGCCAGCTCACCACAGTCTGGAGAAGGAAACACCATATATTTT. The full variable domain, its missing parts supplied by reference TRBV18 and TRBJ1-3, is NAGVMQNPRHLVRRRGQEARLRCSPMKGHSHVYWYRQLPEEGLKFMVYLQKENIIDESGMPKERFSAEFPKEGPSILRIQQVVRGDSAAYFCASSPQSGEGNTIYFGEGSWLTVV.

The table lists this clone with a few counts. The chain carries TRBV7-8 and TRBJ1-3; D perhaps matches TRBD1 (6 bases). CDR3 size: 16 residues. V shed 3 bases and J shed 2 bases, with 14 bases lying between them. Germline-derived CDR1 and CDR2 are SGHVS and FQNEAQ. The CDR3 spells CASSFLQGDTGNTIYF. DNA for the CDR3: TGTGCCAGCAGCTTTTTACAGGGAGATACTGGAAACACCATATATTTT.

This clone came up a few times. The V gene is TRBV28, the J gene TRBJ2-2; no reliable D call. The V end lost 1 base, the J end lost 2 bases, and 5 bases lay between the germline ends. This CDR3 spans 14 amino acids. Germline-derived CDR1 and CDR2 are MDHEN and SYDVKM. CDR3 nucleotide sequence: TGTGCCAGCAGTTTATTGGGAAACACCGGGGAGCTGTTTTTT. It is translated as CASSLLGNTGELFF.

The chain carries TRBV19 and TRBJ1-5; D is perhaps TRBD1 (5 bases). This CDR3 spans 12 amino acids. V was shortened by 6 bases and J by 5 bases, with 8 bases between the two germline ends. Germline CDR1 LNHDA, CDR2 SQIVND (reference sequence). Here the CDR3 DNA reads TGTGCCAGTAGGGACACACATCAGCCCCAGCATTTT. This translates into CASRDTHQPQHF.

J is TRBJ1-5 and V is TRBV6-2 or TRBV6-3, with D tentatively TRBD1 (5 bases). The V gene's germline CDR1 is MNHEY and CDR2 SVGEGT. CDR3 length: 15 residues. Trimming shortened V by 3 bases and J by 2 bases, and 11 bases separated the two germline ends. The CDR3 region has the DNA TGTGCCAGCAGTTATATCGGGGGGGGCAATCAGCCCCAGCATTTT. Amino acids: CASSYIGGGNQPQHF.

The chain carries TRBV28 and TRBJ1-5; D perhaps matches TRBD1 (6 bases). V lost 8 bases, J lost 1 base, and 12 bases lay in between. This CDR3 is built from 14 residues. From germline, CDR1 is MDHEN and CDR2 SYDVKM. CDR3 bases: TGTGCCAGCCGGGGGCAGGTAAGCAATCAGCCCCAGCATTTT. This codes for CASRGQVSNQPQHF.

The V call is TRBV6-5, the J call TRBJ2-1, with 8 bases that match TRBD1. CDR3 size: 15 residues. The J segment lost 2 bases and the V segment lost 7 bases, leaving 7 bases of the junction unmatched. Germline V gene lookup returns CDR1 MNHEY and CDR2 SVGAGI. CDR3 sequence reads: CASTWTGSTYNEQFF. DNA for the CDR3: TGTGCCAGCACCTGGACAGGGTCCACCTACAATGAGCAGTTCTTC.

This clone has just a few counts. The chain couples TRBV28 to TRBJ1-5; D is uncertain. V was trimmed by 3 bases and J by 7 bases, leaving 7 bases between them. The CDR3 length is 12 residues. Germline assignment: CDR1 MDHEN and CDR2 SYDVKM. This chain's CDR3 is CASSFISQPQHF. The DNA of the CDR3 is TGTGCCAGCAGTTTCATTTCCCAGCCCCAGCATTTT. The complete variable domain, with remaining parts taken from reference TRBV28 and TRBJ1-5, reads DVKVTQSSRYLVKRTGEKVFLECVQDMDHENMFWYRQDPGLGLRLIYFSYDVKMKEKGDIPEGYSVSREKKERFSLILESASTNQTSMYLCASSFISQPQHFGDGTRLSIL.

The chain couples TRBV18 to TRBJ2-2; 7 nucleotides agree with TRBD2. This CDR3 has 14 residues. V was pared by 5 bases and J by 5 bases, with 5 bases of the junction left unmatched. Germline V gene data show CDR1 as KGHSH and CDR2 as LQKENI. CDR3 bases: TGTGCCAGCTCAACGGCGCGGGAGACCGGGGAGCTGTTTTTT. Translated: CASSTARETGELFF.

The rearrangement joins TRBV6-5 to TRBJ1-2, with 7 positions matching TRBD1. There are 14 residues in the CDR3. CDR1 MNHEY and CDR2 SVGAGI come from the germline V gene. The trim removed 5 bases at V and 7 bases at J, leaving 10 bases unmatched. CDR3 in DNA: TGTGCCAGCAGTACTCAGGGGGGAGGGGGTGGCTACACCTTC. It codes for CASSTQGGGGGYTF.

This chain joins TRBV3-1 (or the pseudogene TRBV3-2) and TRBJ2-5, with 9 bases lining up with TRBD1. The CDR3 is 14 residues long. Per the germline V gene, CDR1 is LGHDT and CDR2 is YNNKEL (reference sequence). The J segment lost 1 base and the V segment lost 3 bases, leaving 0 bases of the junction unmatched. CDR3 nucleotides: TGTGCCAGCAGCCAGACAGGGGGCCAAGAGACCCAGTACTTC. Translated, it gives CASSQTGGQETQYF.

This sequence joins TRBV5-1 and TRBJ2-5, with TRBD1 matching 9 bases. This CDR3 is 16 amino acids long. In germline, CDR1 is SGHRS, CDR2 YFSETQ. Germline trimming cut 3 bases from V and 4 bases from J; bases unmatched to any gene: 10. The CDR3 is CASSSLQGAARETQYF. DNA of the CDR3: TGCGCCAGCAGCTCATTACAGGGGGCGGCCCGAGAGACCCAGTACTTC.

This chain joins TRBV2 and TRBJ1-4, with D possibly being TRBD1 (5 bases). V lost 4 bases and J 4 bases, leaving 13 bases between the germline ends. Germline CDR1 SNHLY, CDR2 FYNNEI. The CDR3 extends over 15 amino acids. The CDR3 reads CASSARGDLNEKLFF. CDR3 coding DNA: TGTGCCAGCAGTGCCAGAGGGGACCTTAATGAAAAACTGTTTTTT. Complete variable domain (other parts from reference TRBV2 and TRBJ1-4): EPEVTQTPSHQVTQMGQEVILRCVPISNHLYFYWYRQILGQKVEFLVSFYNNEISEKSEIFDDQFSVERPDGSNFTLKIRSTKLEDSAMYFCASSARGDLNEKLFFGSGTQLSVL.

Remarks on this clone: Given a much more abundant clone one base away, this may be a read error. V is TRBV11-3 and J is TRBJ2-5; 7 bases fit TRBD1. There are 14 residues in the CDR3. V was pared by 5 bases and J by 1 base, with 4 bases of the junction left unmatched. Looked up from germline, CDR1 is SGHNT and CDR2 is YENEEA. CDR3 nucleotides: TGTGCCAGCAGCCAAGGACAGGCCCAAGAGACCCAGTACTTC. Protein: CASSQGQAQETQYF.

The CDR3 DNA follows: TGTGCCAGTAGGGGCGGGGGGGACCACAATGAGCAGTTCTTC. This translates into CASRGGGDHNEQFF. The genes are TRBV19 and TRBJ2-1; 9 nucleotides line up with TRBD2. Germline CDR1 reads LNHDA; CDR2 reads SQIVND (reference sequence). The junction had 5 bases not matched to a gene; V was cut back by 6 bases and J by 5 bases. This CDR3 is 14 amino acids long.

The chain combines TRBV28 with TRBJ1-4; perhaps TRBD1 as D (6 bases). The V gene lost 5 bases and the J gene lost 9 bases, with 19 bases spanning the gap. Germline assignment: CDR1 MDHEN and CDR2 SYDVKM. The CDR3 sequence is 15 residues long. The CDR3 here is CASSPSGGGLKKLFF. Here the CDR3 DNA reads TGTGCCAGCAGTCCCTCAGGAGGGGGGCTGAAAAAACTGTTTTTT.

The chain links TRBV28 to TRBJ1-3, with a possible D match to TRBD1 (5 bases). The V gene's germline CDR1 is MDHEN and CDR2 SYDVKM. The V gene lost 3 bases and the J gene lost 3 bases, with 12 bases spanning the gap. This CDR3 region has 15 residues. CDR3 sequence: CASSFGGVSGNTIYF. CDR3 sequence (DNA): TGTGCCAGCAGTTTTGGGGGGGTTAGTGGAAACACCATATATTTT.

This chain uses TRBV6-5 with TRBJ1-4; 7 bases map to TRBD1. This CDR3 is 16 amino acids long. Trimming took 3 bases from V and 5 from J; bases not matched to a gene: 9. Germline loops: CDR1 MNHEY, CDR2 SVGAGI. The CDR3 sequence: CASSYRGRFPNEKLFF. The CDR3 coding sequence is TGTGCCAGCAGTTATAGGGGGCGCTTCCCGAATGAAAAACTGTTTTTT.

This sequence joins TRBV30 and TRBJ2-1; D call uncertain. The germline V gene encodes CDR1 GTSNPN and CDR2 SVGIG (reference sequence). Trimming removed 4 bases from V and 6 bases from J, with 10 bases in between. The CDR3 extends over 12 amino acids. The DNA of the CDR3 is TGTGCCTGGAATGGGATTGCCAATGAGCAGTTCTTC. Protein product: CAWNGIANEQFF.

This rearrangement joins TRBV28 to TRBJ2-7; 12 nucleotides agree with TRBD2. The CDR3 length is 15 residues. With 3 bases clipped from V and 5 bases from J, the junction kept 5 bases outside the gene matches. Germline values: CDR1 MDHEN, CDR2 SYDVKM. CDR3 sequence reads: CASSFASGGAHEQYF. The CDR3 DNA follows: TGTGCCAGCAGTTTTGCTAGCGGGGGGGCCCACGAGCAGTACTTC. The full variable domain, completed using reference TRBV28 and TRBJ2-7, is DVKVTQSSRYLVKRTGEKVFLECVQDMDHENMFWYRQDPGLGLRLIYFSYDVKMKEKGDIPEGYSVSREKKERFSLILESASTNQTSMYLCASSFASGGAHEQYFGPGTRLTVT.

J is TRBJ2-3 and V is TRBV27, with 10 bases identical to TRBD1. J gave up 11 bases and V 3 bases, and 17 bases lay outside the gene matches. Germline V gene sequence: CDR1 MNHEY, CDR2 SMNVEV (reference sequence). The CDR3 is 17 amino acids. CDR3 amino acids: CASSFSPSGQGTYRQYF. CDR3 bases: TGTGCCAGCAGTTTCTCCCCTTCGGGACAGGGGACCTACAGGCAGTATTTT.

The chain has TRBV7-9 and TRBJ1-4; 7 bases agree with TRBD1. Germline CDR1 and CDR2: SEHNR and FQNEAQ (reference sequence). The length of the CDR3 is 13 residues. J lost 5 bases, V lost 5 bases, and 2 bases had no gene match. The CDR3 DNA sequence: TGTGCCAGCAGCCGGGACAGCAATGAAAAACTGTTTTTT. Protein: CASSRDSNEKLFF.

The chain carries TRBV7-9 and TRBJ1-3; 7 positions match TRBD1. V lost 1 base to trimming and J lost 0 bases; unmatched junction nucleotides: 9. This CDR3 is built from 18 residues. Per the germline V gene, CDR1 is SEHNR and CDR2 is FQNEAQ (reference sequence). This CDR3 is CASSLEYRGTSSGNTIYF. CDR3 sequence (DNA): TGTGCCAGCAGCTTAGAATACAGGGGAACGAGCTCTGGAAACACCATATATTTT.

The chain combines TRBV11-3 with TRBJ1-3; D unresolved. V was trimmed by 4 bases and J by 2 bases, leaving 0 bases between them. Germline V gives CDR1 SGHNT, CDR2 YENEEA. The CDR3 is made up of 11 amino acids. DNA of the CDR3: TGTGCCAGCAGCTCTGGAAACACCATATATTTT. Translating it yields CASSSGNTIYF.

This clone came up a few times. V gene TRBV6-5 combines with J gene TRBJ1-5; no definite D call. Germline assignment: CDR1 MNHEY and CDR2 SVGAGI. This CDR3 is built from 15 residues. V was shortened by 6 bases and J by 2 bases, with 14 bases between the two germline ends. CDR3 protein: CASRAGGGGNQPQHF. CDR3 in DNA: TGTGCCAGCAGAGCCGGCGGCGGGGGCAATCAGCCCCAGCATTTT.

This sequence joins TRBV6-1 and TRBJ2-1, with 12 positions matching TRBD2. J was trimmed by 6 bases and V by 4 bases; bases with no gene match: 10. The V gene's germline CDR1 is MNHNS and CDR2 SASEGT. This CDR3 has 17 amino acids. In DNA form, the CDR3 reads TGTGCCAGCAGTGGCCGGACTAGCGGGGCCTCTGGCAATGAGCAGTTCTTC. It encodes CASSGRTSGASGNEQFF.